This is a list of T cell receptor beta chains from one sample in a study of naive and memory T cell subsets. MiXCR, run by TCRdb on the UMI-ligation and nested PCR reads, gives a single entry per CDR3 protein. The table has roughly 98,000 distinct CDR3 sequences, 6% to 7.5% seen once. The sequencing input was central memory CD4+ T cells from blood. The receptors stem from a human donor in good health. Both conserved end residues are part of each CDR3. The D gene is left open where the match is weak. Clone size, where shown, is once, few, many, or a class for clones that have expanded.

v_gene: TRBV14
abundance: -
d_gene: -
j_gene: TRBJ2-1
CDR3aa: CASSPKQGGSYNEQFF
CDR3nt: TGTGCCAGCAGCCCCAAACAGGGAGGGAGCTACAATGAGCAGTTCTTC

v_gene: TRBV7-2
abundance: many
d_gene: -
j_gene: TRBJ1-4
CDR3aa: CASSLSSLREKLFF
CDR3nt: TGTGCCAGCAGCTTGTCCAGTCTCCGGGAAAAACTGTTTTTT

v_gene: TRBV7-2
abundance: few
d_gene: TRBD2
j_gene: TRBJ2-5
CDR3aa: CASSLEPGGETQYF
CDR3nt: TGTGCCAGCAGCTTAGAACCGGGAGGAGAGACCCAGTACTTC

v_gene: TRBV19
abundance: many
d_gene: -
j_gene: TRBJ2-1
CDR3aa: CASRRGNEQFF
CDR3nt: TGTGCCAGTAGACGGGGCAATGAGCAGTTCTTC

v_gene: TRBV28
abundance: few
d_gene: -
j_gene: TRBJ2-5
CDR3aa: CASSPFGGTSPETQYF
CDR3nt: TGTGCCAGCAGTCCCTTTGGGGGGACCTCCCCAGAGACCCAGTACTTC

v_gene: TRBV3-1
abundance: -
d_gene: -
j_gene: TRBJ1-6
CDR3aa: CASSQDRRTRALHF
CDR3nt: TGTGCCAGCAGCCAAGATCGGAGGACTAGGGCCCTCCACTTT

v_gene: TRBV20-1
abundance: many
d_gene: -
j_gene: TRBJ2-1
CDR3aa: CSAPKGGSYNEQFF
CDR3nt: TGCAGTGCCCCCAAGGGGGGTTCCTACAATGAGCAGTTCTTC

v_gene: TRBV20-1
abundance: few
d_gene: -
j_gene: TRBJ2-1
CDR3aa: CSARVHSYNEQFF
CDR3nt: TGCAGTGCTAGAGTCCATTCCTACAATGAGCAGTTCTTC

v_gene: TRBV5-5
abundance: -
d_gene: -
j_gene: TRBJ2-7
CDR3aa: CASSFLPGEEQYF
CDR3nt: TGTGCCAGCAGCTTTCTCCCAGGGGAAGAGCAGTACTTC

v_gene: TRBV7-2
abundance: -
d_gene: TRBD1
j_gene: TRBJ2-1
CDR3aa: CASSSNRGRGNEQFF
CDR3nt: TGTGCCAGCAGCTCTAACAGGGGGCGCGGGAATGAGCAGTTCTTC

v_gene: TRBV18
abundance: -
d_gene: -
j_gene: TRBJ1-6
CDR3aa: CASSRDRENSPLHF
CDR3nt: TGTGCCAGCTCCCGAGACAGAGAGAATTCACCCCTCCACTTT